Sequencing of this T cell receptor (beta chain) was carried out in a study of cytomegalovirus exposure and HLA in healthy donors. This clone appeared a few times. The CDR3 has 14 residues. V shed 8 bases, J shed 7 bases, and the junction held 9 bases outside the gene matches. Germline values: CDR1 ENHRY, CDR2 SYGVKD. Primers included in the PCR were 60 Vbeta and 13 Jbeta primers. TCRdb's copy holds only in-frame clones and misses some; the assay was immunoSEQ multiplex PCR. Here the sample spans 210,000 or so clones, around 85% being singletons. V usage is TRBV10-3 and J usage is TRBJ2-7; 12 bases agree with TRBD1. Sequencing was done on a sample of PBMCs. The TCR was taken from a human donor in good health. CDR3 DNA: TGTGCCATCCTGAACCCGGGACAGGGGGCAGAGCAGTACTTC. It is translated as CAILNPGQGAEQYF.